This TCR beta chain was obtained from a study of blood T cell repertoires in COVID-19. Looking at the study overall: Specimens from acute and convalescent COVID-19 originated in the United States, Italy and Spain. T cells, B-cell-depleted T cells, or PBMCs provided the cDNA or gDNA that served as material.

Original processing notes: Reference gene primer amplification gave estimated nucleated cell counts. TCRdb's table, derived via immunoSEQ multiplex PCR, lists solely in-frame clones and lacks some. That table supplies the V and J calls and clone size; D and trimming were determined from the DNA. The profile shows roughly 130,000 clones, approximately 80% of them singletons. The clonotype originates from a woman aged 55-70 years with acute or convalescent COVID-19. Sequenced input: peripheral blood.

The CDR3, as DNA: TGTGCCAGCAGGATGGACACAGCTAACTATGGCTACACCTTC. Translation gives CASRMDTANYGYTF. The chain joins TRBV27 to TRBJ1-2; TRBD1 might be the D (5 bases). This CDR3 is built from 14 residues. Trimming removed 6 bases at V and 0 bases at J, with 11 bases between. The germline CDR1 and CDR2 sequences are MNHEY and SMNVEV (reference sequence).